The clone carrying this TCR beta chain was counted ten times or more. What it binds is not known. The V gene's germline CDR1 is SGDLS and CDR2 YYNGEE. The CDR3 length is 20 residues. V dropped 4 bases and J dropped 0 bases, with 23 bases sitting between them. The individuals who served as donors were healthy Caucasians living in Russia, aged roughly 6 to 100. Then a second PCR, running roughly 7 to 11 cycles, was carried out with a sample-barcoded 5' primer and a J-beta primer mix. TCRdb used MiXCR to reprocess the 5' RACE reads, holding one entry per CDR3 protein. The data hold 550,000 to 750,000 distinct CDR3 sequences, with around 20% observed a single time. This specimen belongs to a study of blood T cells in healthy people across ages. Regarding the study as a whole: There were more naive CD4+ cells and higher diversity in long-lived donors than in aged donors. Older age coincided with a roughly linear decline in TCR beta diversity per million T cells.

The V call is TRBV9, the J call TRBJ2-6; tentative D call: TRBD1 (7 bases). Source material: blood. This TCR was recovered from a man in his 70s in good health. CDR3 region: CASSLRQGSGRNSGANVLTF. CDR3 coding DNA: TGTGCCAGCAGCCTCCGACAGGGTAGCGGTAGGAACTCTGGGGCCAACGTCCTGACTTTC.